The next 9 T cell receptor beta chains were all read from a single sample in a study of persistence of HIV-infected CD4 T cells (dated by TCRdb to about 2020). According to the study, the label for this sample's treatment or condition signals: suppressive antiretroviral therapy. Lysates of CMV-infected fibroblasts were used at about 11 ug/mL for cell stimulation. Memory CD4+ T cells that did not respond, being CD40L-negative, CD69-negative and CD45RO-high, were sorted as memory populations depleted of antigen-responding cells. No antigen is known for these receptors. TCRbeta repertoires were sequenced from genomic DNA with the immunoSEQ hsTCRB assay version 4 in survey mode. What TCRdb holds here is the immuneACCESS table cut down to in-frame rearrangements. Part of the clones is not present; checked against another copy, under half of the missing clones reflect an unresolved V gene, and the others are unexplained. This sample comprises 37,000 or so clones, 65% to 85% of them detected only once. Less than 2% of the sample is taken by the ten largest.

This specimen consisted of CD4+ T cells sorted from PBMCs after approximately 19-hour stimulation, obtained from a patient who received antiretroviral therapy. In light of the paper, this sample's cell subset or site label describes: CD40L-CD69- CD45RO-high memory CD4 T cells not responding to CMV lysate. These receptors originate from an adult man with HIV who was CMV-seropositive.

The V gene is TRBV19, the J gene TRBJ1-2; D is possibly TRBD1 (6 bases). V dropped 7 bases and J dropped 3 bases, with 15 bases sitting between them. The CDR3 consists of 14 residues. Germline assignment: CDR1 LNHDA and CDR2 SQIVND (reference sequence). CDR3 DNA sequence: TGTGCCAGTAAGTCAACGGACAGCCACTATGGCTACACCTTC. This codes for CASKSTDSHYGYTF.

The chain has TRBV7-9 and TRBJ2-1; D uncertain. This CDR3 comprises 10 residues. Deletions cut 4 bases from V and 9 bases from J, with 4 bases between. From germline, CDR1 is SEHNR and CDR2 FQNEAQ (reference sequence). CDR3 nucleotide sequence: TGTGCCAGCAGCTATATTGAGCAGTTCTTC. Its protein product is CASSYIEQFF.

The CDR3 bases are TGTGCCACCAGCAGAGATAAGGGGCAGCATCAGCCCCAGCATTTT. Amino acid sequence: CATSRDKGQHQPQHF. This chain uses TRBV15 with TRBJ1-5; TRBD1 is a possible D gene (5 bases). The CDR3 has 15 residues. V lost 0 bases and J lost 5, with 11 bases in between. CDR1 LNHNV and CDR2 YYDKDF come from the germline V gene (reference sequence).

The chain couples TRBV5-1 to TRBJ2-4; maybe TRBD2 (6 bases). Germline CDR1 SGHRS, CDR2 YFSETQ. The CDR3 sequence is 15 residues long. V gave up 2 bases and J gave up 3 bases, with 12 bases separating them. In DNA form, the CDR3 reads TGCGCCAGCAGCTTAGCCCCGGGGGTCAAAAACATTCAGTACTTC. The encoded protein is CASSLAPGVKNIQYF.

The sample holds a few counts of this clone. The chain recombines TRBV2 with TRBJ1-5; D not certain. The CDR3 spans 13 residues. From germline, CDR1 is SNHLY and CDR2 FYNNEI. V was clipped by 6 bases and J by 4 bases, with 10 bases between them. CDR3 bases: TGTGCCAGCAGGTTCGAGGGAAATCAGCCCCAGCATTTT. Encoded protein: CASRFEGNQPQHF.

This clone was observed once. The gene calls are TRBV4-1 and TRBJ1-1, with a weak D call TRBD1 (5 bases). Germline CDR1 reads MGHRA; CDR2 reads YSYEKL. This CDR3 is 15 amino acids long. The V gene lost 4 bases and the J gene lost 5 bases, with 17 bases spanning the gap. Written as DNA, the CDR3 is TGCGCCAGCAGCCCCCGACCGTTCGGGGGGACTGAAGCTTTCTTT. Encoded protein: CASSPRPFGGTEAFF.

This rearrangement joins TRBV4-2 to TRBJ1-1; D is unclear. V lost 0 bases, J lost 5 bases, and 10 bases lay in between. Germline CDR1 and CDR2: LGHNA and YNFKEQ. CDR3 length: 14 amino acids. In DNA form, the CDR3 reads TGTGCCAGCAGCCAAGATTTAGTCGAAACTGAAGCTTTCTTT. Encoded protein: CASSQDLVETEAFF.

V is TRBV7-3 and J is TRBJ2-2; D uncertain. Germline assignment: CDR1 SGHTA and CDR2 FQGTGA. The length of the CDR3 is 13 residues. V was cut by 5 bases and J by 0 bases, with 4 bases left in between. CDR3: CASSGTNTGELFF. DNA for the CDR3: TGTGCCAGCAGCGGAACGAACACCGGGGAGCTGTTTTTT.

The sample holds a few counts of this clone. The rearrangement joins TRBV6-2 or TRBV6-3 to TRBJ1-2; D is unclear. Deletions cut 4 bases from V and 1 base from J, with 7 bases between. This CDR3 has 13 residues. From germline, CDR1 is MNHEY and CDR2 SVGEGT. The CDR3 is CASSWSYNYGYTF. In DNA form, the CDR3 reads TGTGCCAGCAGTTGGTCTTATAACTATGGCTACACCTTC.